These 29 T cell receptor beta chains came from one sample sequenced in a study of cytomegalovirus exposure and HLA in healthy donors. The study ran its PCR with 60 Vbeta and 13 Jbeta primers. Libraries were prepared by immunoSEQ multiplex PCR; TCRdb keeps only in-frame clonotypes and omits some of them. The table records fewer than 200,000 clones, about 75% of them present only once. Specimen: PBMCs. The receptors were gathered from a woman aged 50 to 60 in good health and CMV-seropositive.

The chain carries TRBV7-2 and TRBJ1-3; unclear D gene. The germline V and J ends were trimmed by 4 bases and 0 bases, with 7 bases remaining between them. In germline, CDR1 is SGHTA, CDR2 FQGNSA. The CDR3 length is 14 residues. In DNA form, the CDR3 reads TGTGCCAGCAGCTCAGACTACTCTGGAAACACCATATATTTT. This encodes CASSSDYSGNTIYF.

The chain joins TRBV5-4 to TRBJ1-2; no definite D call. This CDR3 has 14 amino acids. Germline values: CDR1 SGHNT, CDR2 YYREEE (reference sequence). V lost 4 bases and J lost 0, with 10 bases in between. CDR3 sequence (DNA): TGTGCCAGCAGCCCAAAGGGAGCTAACTATGGCTACACCTTC. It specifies CASSPKGANYGYTF.

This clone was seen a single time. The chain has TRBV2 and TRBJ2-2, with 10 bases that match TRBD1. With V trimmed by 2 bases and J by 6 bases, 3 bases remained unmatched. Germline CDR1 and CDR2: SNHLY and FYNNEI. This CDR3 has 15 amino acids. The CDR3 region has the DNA TGTGCCAGCAGTGAACGGACAGGGGGAGCCGGGGAGCTGTTTTTT. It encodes CASSERTGGAGELFF.

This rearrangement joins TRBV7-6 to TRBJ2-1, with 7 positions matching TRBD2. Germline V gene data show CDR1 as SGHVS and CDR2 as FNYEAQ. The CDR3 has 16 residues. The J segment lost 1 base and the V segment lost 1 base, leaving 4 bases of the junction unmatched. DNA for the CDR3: TGTGCCAGCAGCTTAGGGGCGGGGGTGTCCTACAATGAGCAGTTCTTC. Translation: CASSLGAGVSYNEQFF. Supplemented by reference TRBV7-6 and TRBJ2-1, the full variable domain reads GAGVSQSPRYKVTKRGQDVALRCDPISGHVSLYWYRQALGQGPEFLTYFNYEAQQDKSGLPNDRFSAERPEGSISTLTIQRTEQRDSAMYRCASSLGAGVSYNEQFFGPGTRLTVL.

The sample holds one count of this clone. DNA for the CDR3: TGTGCCAGCAGCCGTGGGGGGGGTTCGAACAATGAGCAGTTCTTC. Protein product: CASSRGGGSNNEQFF. The J gene is TRBJ2-1, the V gene TRBV2; TRBD2 matches 7 bases. This CDR3 has 15 amino acids. Germline trimming cut 6 bases from V and 5 bases from J; bases unmatched to any gene: 10. CDR1 SNHLY and CDR2 FYNNEI come from the germline V gene.

CDR3 amino acids: CASSTLQGSEAFF. The CDR3, as DNA: TGTGCCAGTAGTACCCTCCAGGGATCTGAAGCTTTCTTT. The rearrangement links TRBV19 to TRBJ1-1; the D gene is possibly TRBD1 (5 bases). Germline values: CDR1 LNHDA, CDR2 SQIVND (reference sequence). This CDR3 region has 13 residues. Trimming removed 4 bases from V and 6 bases from J, with 12 bases in between.

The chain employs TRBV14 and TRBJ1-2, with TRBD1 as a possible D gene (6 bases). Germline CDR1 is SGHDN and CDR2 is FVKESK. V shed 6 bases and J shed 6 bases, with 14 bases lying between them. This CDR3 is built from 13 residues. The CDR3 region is CASRKQGSHGYTF. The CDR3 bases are TGTGCCAGCAGGAAACAGGGCTCCCATGGCTACACCTTC.

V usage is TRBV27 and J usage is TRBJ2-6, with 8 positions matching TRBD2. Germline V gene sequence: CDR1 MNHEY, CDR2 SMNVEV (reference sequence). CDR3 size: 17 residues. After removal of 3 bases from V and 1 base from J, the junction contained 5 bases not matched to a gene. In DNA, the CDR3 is TGTGCCAGCAGTTTCCGGGGACTAGGGTCTGGGGCCAACGTCCTGACTTTC. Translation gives CASSFRGLGSGANVLTF.

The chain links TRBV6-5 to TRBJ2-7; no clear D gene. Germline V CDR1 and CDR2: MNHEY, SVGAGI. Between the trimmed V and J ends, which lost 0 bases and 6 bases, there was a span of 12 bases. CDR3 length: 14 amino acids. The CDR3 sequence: CASSYSAALGEQYF. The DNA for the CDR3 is TGTGCCAGCAGTTACTCGGCAGCGCTAGGCGAGCAGTACTTC.

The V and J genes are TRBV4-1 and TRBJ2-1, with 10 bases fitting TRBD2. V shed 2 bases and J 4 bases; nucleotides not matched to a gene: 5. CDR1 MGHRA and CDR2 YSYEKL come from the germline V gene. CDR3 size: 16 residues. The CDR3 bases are TGCGCCAGCAGCCAACGGTCACTAGCGGGGTACAATGAGCAGTTCTTC. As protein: CASSQRSLAGYNEQFF.

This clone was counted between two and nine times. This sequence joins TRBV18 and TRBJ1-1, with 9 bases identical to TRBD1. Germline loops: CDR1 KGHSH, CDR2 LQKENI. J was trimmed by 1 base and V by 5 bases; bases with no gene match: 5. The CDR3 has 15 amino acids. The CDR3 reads CASSTKQGANTEAFF. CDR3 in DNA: TGTGCCAGCTCAACCAAACAGGGGGCGAACACTGAAGCTTTCTTT. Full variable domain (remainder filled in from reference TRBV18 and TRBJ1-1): NAGVMQNPRHLVRRRGQEARLRCSPMKGHSHVYWYRQLPEEGLKFMVYLQKENIIDESGMPKERFSAEFPKEGPSILRIQQVVRGDSAAYFCASSTKQGANTEAFFGQGTRLTVV.

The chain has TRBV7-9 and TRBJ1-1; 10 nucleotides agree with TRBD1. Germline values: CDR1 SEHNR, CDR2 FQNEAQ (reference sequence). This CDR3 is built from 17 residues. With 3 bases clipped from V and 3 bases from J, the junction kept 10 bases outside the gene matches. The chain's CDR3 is CASSFLKGGTGDTEAFF. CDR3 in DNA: TGTGCCAGCAGCTTCTTAAAGGGGGGGACAGGGGACACTGAAGCTTTCTTT.

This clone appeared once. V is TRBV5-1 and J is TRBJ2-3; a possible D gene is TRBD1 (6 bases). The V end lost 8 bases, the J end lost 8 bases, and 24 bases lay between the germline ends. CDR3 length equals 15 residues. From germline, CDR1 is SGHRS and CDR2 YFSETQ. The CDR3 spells CASHTGTDTGSTQYF. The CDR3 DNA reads TGCGCCAGTCATACAGGGACCGACACGGGGAGTACGCAGTATTTT.

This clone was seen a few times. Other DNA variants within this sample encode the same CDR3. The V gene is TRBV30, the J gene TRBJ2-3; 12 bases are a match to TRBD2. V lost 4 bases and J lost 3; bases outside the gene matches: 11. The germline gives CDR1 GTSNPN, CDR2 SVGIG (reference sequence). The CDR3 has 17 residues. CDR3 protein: CAWKAPGLAGGTDTQYF. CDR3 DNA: TGTGCCTGGAAAGCCCCGGGACTAGCGGGTGGTACAGATACGCAGTATTTT. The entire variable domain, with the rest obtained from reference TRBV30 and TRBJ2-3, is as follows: SQTIHQWPATLVQPVGSPLSLECTVEGTSNPNLYWYRQAAGRGLQLLFYSVGIGQISSEVPQNLSASRPQDRQFILSSKKLLLSDSGFYLCAWKAPGLAGGTDTQYFGPGTRLTVL.

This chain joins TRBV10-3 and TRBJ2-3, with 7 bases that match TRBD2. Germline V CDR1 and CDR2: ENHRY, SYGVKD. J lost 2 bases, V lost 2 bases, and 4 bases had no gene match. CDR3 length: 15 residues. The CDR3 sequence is CAISEGGGYTDTQYF. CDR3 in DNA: TGTGCCATCAGTGAGGGGGGGGGATACACAGATACGCAGTATTTT.

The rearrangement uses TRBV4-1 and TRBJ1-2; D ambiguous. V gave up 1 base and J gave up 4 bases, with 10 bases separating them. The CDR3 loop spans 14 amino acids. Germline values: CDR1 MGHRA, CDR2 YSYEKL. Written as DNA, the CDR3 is TGCGCCAGCAGCCAAGTTGGTCAGGTCTATGGCTACACCTTC. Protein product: CASSQVGQVYGYTF.

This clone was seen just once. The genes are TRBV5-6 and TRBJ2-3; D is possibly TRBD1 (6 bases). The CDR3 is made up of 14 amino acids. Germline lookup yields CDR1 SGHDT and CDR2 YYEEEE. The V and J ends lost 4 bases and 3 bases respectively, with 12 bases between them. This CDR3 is CASSPWTVTDTQYF. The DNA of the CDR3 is TGTGCCAGCAGCCCCTGGACAGTTACAGATACGCAGTATTTT.

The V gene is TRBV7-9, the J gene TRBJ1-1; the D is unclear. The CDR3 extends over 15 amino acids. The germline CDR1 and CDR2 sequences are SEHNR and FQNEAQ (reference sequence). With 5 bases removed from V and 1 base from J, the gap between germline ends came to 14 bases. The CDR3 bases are TGTGCCAGCAGCACCCAGTTGCTCGCGAACACTGAAGCTTTCTTT. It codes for CASSTQLLANTEAFF.

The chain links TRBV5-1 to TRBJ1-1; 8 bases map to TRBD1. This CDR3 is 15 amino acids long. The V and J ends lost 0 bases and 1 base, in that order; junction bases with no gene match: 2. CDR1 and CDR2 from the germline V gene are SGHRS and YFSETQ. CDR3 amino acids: CASSLVGQGNTEAFF. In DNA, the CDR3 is TGCGCCAGCAGCTTGGTTGGACAGGGGAACACTGAAGCTTTCTTT. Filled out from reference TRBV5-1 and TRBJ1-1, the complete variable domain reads KAGVTQTPRYLIKTRGQQVTLSCSPISGHRSVSWYQQTPGQGLQFLFEYFSETQRNKGNFPGRFSGRQFSNSRSEMNVSTLELGDSALYLCASSLVGQGNTEAFFGQGTRLTVV.

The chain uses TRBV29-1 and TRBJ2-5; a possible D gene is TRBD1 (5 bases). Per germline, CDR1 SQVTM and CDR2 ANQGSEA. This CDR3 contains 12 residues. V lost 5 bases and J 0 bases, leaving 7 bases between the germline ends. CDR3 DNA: TGCAGCGTTAGCAGGGACCAAGAGACCCAGTACTTC. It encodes CSVSRDQETQYF. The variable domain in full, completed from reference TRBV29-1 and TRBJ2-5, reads SAVISQKPSRDICQRGTSLTIQCQVDSQVTMMFWYRQQPGQSLTLIATANQGSEATYESGFVIDKFPISRPNLTFSTLTVSNMSPEDSSIYLCSVSRDQETQYFGPGTRLLVL.

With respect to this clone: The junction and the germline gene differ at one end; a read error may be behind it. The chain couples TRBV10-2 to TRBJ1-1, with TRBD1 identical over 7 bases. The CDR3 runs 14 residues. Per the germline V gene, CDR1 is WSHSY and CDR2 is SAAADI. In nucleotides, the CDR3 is TGCGCCAGCACTGAGACAGGGAGTAGCACTGAAGCTTTCTTT. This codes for CASTETGSSTEAFF.

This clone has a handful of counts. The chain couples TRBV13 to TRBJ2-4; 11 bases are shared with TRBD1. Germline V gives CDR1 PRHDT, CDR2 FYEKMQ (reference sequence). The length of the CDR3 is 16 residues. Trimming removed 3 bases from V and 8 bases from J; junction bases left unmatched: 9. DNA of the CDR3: TGTGCCAGCAGCTTGTATGAAGGACAGGGGGCGGACATTCAGTACTTC. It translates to CASSLYEGQGADIQYF.

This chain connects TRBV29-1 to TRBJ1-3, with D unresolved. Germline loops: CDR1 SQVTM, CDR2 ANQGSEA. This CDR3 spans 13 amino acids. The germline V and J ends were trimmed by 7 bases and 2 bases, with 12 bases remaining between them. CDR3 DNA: TGCAGCGCCCGGGGAAGCACTGGAAACACCATATATTTT. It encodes CSARGSTGNTIYF. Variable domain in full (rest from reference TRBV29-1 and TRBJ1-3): SAVISQKPSRDICQRGTSLTIQCQVDSQVTMMFWYRQQPGQSLTLIATANQGSEATYESGFVIDKFPISRPNLTFSTLTVSNMSPEDSSIYLCSARGSTGNTIYFGEGSWLTVV.

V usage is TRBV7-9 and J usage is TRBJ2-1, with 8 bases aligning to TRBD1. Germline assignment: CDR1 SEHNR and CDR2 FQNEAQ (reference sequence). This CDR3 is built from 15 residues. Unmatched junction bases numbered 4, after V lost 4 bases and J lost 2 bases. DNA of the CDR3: TGTGCCAGCAGCTCGGACAGGGACACCTACAATGAGCAGTTCTTC. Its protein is CASSSDRDTYNEQFF.

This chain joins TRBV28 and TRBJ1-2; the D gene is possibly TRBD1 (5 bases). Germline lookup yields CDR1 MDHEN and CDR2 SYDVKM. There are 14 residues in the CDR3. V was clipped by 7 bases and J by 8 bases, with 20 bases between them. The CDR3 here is CASTIPQDLAGYTF. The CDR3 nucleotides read TGTGCCAGCACTATTCCACAGGACCTCGCAGGCTACACCTTC.

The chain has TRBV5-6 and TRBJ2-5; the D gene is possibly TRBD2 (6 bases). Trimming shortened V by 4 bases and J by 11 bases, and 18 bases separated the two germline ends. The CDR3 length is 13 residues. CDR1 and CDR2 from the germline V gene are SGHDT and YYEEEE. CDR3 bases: TGTGCCAGCAGCCCGGGGCGGGACCGCCAGCAGTACTTC. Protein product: CASSPGRDRQQYF.

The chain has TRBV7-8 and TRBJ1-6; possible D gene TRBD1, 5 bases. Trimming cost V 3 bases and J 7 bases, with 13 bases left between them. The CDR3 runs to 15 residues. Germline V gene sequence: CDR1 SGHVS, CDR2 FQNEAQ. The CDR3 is CASSLEGSLNSPLHF. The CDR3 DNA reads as TGTGCCAGCAGCTTGGAGGGGTCCCTCAATTCACCCCTCCACTTT.

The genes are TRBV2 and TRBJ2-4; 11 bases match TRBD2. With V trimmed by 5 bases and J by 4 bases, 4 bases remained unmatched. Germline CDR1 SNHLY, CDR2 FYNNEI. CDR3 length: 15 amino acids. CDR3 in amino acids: CASSLAGGEKNIQYF. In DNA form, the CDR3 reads TGTGCCAGCAGTTTAGCGGGGGGGGAAAAAAACATTCAGTACTTC.

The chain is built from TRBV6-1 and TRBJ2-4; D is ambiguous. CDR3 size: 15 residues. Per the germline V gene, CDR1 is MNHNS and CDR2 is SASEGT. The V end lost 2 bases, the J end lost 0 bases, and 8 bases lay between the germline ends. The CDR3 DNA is TGTGCCAGCAGTGAACCAGTGGTAGCCAAAAACATTCAGTACTTC. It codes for CASSEPVVAKNIQYF.